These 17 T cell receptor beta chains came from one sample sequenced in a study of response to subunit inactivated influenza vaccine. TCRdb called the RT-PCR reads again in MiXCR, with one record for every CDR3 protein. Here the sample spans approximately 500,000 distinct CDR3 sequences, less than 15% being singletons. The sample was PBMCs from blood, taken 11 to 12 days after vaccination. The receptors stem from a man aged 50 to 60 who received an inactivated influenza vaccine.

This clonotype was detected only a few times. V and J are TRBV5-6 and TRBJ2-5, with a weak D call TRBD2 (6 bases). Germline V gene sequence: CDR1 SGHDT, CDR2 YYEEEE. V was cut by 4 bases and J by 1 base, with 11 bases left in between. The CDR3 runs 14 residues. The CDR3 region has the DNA TGTGCCAGCAGCCCGGGGGACCCCCAAGAGACCCAGTACTTC. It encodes CASSPGDPQETQYF.

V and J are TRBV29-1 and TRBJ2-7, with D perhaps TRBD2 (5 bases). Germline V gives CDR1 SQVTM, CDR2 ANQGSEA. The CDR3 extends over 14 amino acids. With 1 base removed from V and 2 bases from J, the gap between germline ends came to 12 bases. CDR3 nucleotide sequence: TGCAGCGTTGAAGGGGTGCGGGTAGCCTACGAGCAGTACTTC. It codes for CSVEGVRVAYEQYF.

The CDR3 sequence: CSAVAGGENEQFF. The CDR3 nucleotides read TGCAGTGCTGTAGCGGGGGGTGAGAATGAGCAGTTCTTC. The rearrangement uses TRBV20-1 and TRBJ2-1; 10 nucleotides agree with TRBD2. Germline assignment: CDR1 DFQATT and CDR2 SNEGSKA (reference sequence). The J segment lost 7 bases and the V segment lost 5 bases, leaving 5 bases of the junction unmatched. CDR3 size: 13 residues.

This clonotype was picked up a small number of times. CDR3 loop: CASSPTGTRTEQFF. The CDR3 DNA is TGTGCCAGCTCACCCACCGGGACTAGGACTGAGCAGTTCTTC. The V gene is TRBV18, the J gene TRBJ2-1, with 8 bases identical to TRBD2. The V gene's germline CDR1 is KGHSH and CDR2 LQKENI. V lost 3 bases and J lost 9; bases outside the gene matches: 7. The CDR3 covers 14 residues.

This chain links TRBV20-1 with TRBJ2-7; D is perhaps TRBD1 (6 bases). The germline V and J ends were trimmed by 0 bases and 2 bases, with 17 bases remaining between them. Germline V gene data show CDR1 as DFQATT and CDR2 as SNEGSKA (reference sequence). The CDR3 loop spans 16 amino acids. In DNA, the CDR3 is TGCAGTGCTAGAGACTCTCTCGGGACAAGGCCCTACGAGCAGTACTTC. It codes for CSARDSLGTRPYEQYF.

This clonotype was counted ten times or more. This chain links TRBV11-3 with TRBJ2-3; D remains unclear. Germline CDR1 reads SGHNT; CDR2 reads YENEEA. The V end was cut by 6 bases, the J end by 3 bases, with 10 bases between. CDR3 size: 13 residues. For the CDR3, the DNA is TGTGCCAGCAGTTCCAGGCTAACAGATACGCAGTATTTT. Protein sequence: CASSSRLTDTQYF.

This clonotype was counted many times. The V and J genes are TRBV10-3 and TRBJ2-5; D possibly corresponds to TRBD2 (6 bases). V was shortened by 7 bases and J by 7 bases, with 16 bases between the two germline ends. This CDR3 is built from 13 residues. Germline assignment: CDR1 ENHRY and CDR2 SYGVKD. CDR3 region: CAITGDPQVTQYF. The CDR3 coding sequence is TGTGCCATCACGGGGGACCCCCAGGTGACCCAGTACTTC.

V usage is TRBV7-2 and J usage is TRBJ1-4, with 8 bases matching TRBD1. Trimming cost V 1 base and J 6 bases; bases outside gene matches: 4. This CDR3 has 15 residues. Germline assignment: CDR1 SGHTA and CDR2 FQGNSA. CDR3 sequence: CASSLVTGGYEKLFF. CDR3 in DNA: TGTGCCAGCAGCTTAGTAACAGGGGGTTATGAAAAACTGTTTTTT.

The CDR3 sequence is CASSEGTGINTEAFF. In DNA, the CDR3 is TGTGCCAGCAGTGAGGGAACTGGAATTAACACTGAAGCTTTCTTT. The genes are TRBV6-1 and TRBJ1-1; D ambiguous. Germline CDR1 and CDR2: MNHNS and SASEGT. V was clipped by 3 bases and J by 2 bases, with 13 bases between them. This CDR3 has 15 amino acids.

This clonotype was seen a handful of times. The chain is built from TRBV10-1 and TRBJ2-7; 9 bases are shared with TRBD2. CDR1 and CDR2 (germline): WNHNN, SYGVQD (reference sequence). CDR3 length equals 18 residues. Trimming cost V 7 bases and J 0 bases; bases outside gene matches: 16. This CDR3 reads CASNLSQSGGFSSYEQYF. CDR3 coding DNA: TGCGCCAGCAATTTATCCCAAAGCGGGGGGTTCTCCTCCTACGAGCAGTACTTC.

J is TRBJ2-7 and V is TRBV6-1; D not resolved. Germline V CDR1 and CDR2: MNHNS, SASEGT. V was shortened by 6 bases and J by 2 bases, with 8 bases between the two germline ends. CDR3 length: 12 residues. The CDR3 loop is CASRSPTYEQYF. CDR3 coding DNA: TGTGCCAGCAGGAGCCCCACCTACGAGCAGTACTTC.

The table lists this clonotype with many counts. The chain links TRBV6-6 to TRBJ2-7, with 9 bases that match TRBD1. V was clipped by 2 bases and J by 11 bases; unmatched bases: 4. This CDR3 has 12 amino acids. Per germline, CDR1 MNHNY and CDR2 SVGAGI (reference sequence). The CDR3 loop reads CASSYRDRVEYF. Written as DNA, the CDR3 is TGTGCCAGCAGTTACCGGGACAGGGTTGAGTACTTC.

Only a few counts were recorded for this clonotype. CDR3 DNA sequence: TGTGCCAGCAGCTTAGTAGTGCGGGAGAGGACCCAGTACTTC. This sequence encodes CASSLVVRERTQYF. The chain recombines TRBV7-2 with TRBJ2-5, with 7 bases that match TRBD2. Germline trimming cut 1 base from V and 7 bases from J; bases unmatched to any gene: 6. CDR1 SGHTA and CDR2 FQGNSA come from the germline V gene. The CDR3 has 14 amino acids.

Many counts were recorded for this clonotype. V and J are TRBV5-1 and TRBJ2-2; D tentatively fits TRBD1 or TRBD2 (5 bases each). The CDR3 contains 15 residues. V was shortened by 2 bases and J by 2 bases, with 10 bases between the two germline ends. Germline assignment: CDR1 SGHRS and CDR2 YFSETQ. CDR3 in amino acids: CASSFTGTNTGELFF. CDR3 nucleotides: TGCGCCAGCAGCTTCACGGGGACCAACACCGGGGAGCTGTTTTTT.

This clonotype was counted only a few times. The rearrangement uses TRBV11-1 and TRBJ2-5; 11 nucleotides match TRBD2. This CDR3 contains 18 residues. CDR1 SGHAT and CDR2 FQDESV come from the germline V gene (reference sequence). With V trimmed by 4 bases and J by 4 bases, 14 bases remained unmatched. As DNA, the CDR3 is TGTGCCAGCAGCTCCCTGACTAGCGGGGTGAGATCAACAGAGACCCAGTACTTC. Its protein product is CASSSLTSGVRSTETQYF.

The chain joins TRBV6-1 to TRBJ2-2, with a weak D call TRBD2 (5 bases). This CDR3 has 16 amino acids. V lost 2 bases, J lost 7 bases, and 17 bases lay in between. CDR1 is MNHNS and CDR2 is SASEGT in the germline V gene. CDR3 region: CASSEHGGRGNGELFF. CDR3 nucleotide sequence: TGTGCCAGCAGTGAACACGGTGGCAGAGGGAACGGGGAGCTGTTTTTT.

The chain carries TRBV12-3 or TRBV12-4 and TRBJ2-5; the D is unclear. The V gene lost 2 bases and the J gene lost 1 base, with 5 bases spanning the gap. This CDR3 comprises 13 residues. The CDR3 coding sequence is TGTGCCAGCAGTTTAAGGGTCCAAGAGACCCAGTACTTC. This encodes CASSLRVQETQYF.